This TCR beta chain was identified during a study of shared T cell receptors in the human thymus. Profiling relied on immunoSEQ multiplex PCR, and the TCRdb table lists in-frame clones only, not all of them. The data show hundreds of thousands of clones, approximately 88% seen once. The CDR3 totals 11 residues. V was clipped by 5 bases and J by 10 bases; unmatched bases: 3. CDR1 MNHEY and CDR2 SVGAGI come from the germline V gene. These data also featured in a second study, about human thymus T cells. That source adds: The sample donors, healthy Finnish infants, were having corrective surgery for congenital heart defects. Thymic material originated from resections removed in the course of corrective heart surgery. In thymic and blood repertoires alike, V and J usage looked biased. Related research described strongly overlapping thymic repertoires in unrelated people.

This chain connects TRBV6-5 to TRBJ2-3; 7 nucleotides match TRBD2. Material for sequencing was thymocytes. The receptor's source is a boy in the first two years of life with a congenital heart defect. CDR3 DNA: TGTGCCAGCAGTAAGGGACTATCGCAGTATTTT. It translates to CASSKGLSQYF.